Described below is a single T cell receptor (beta chain) sequence and its context. The CDR3 length is 15 residues. In germline, CDR1 is MNHEY, CDR2 SVGAGI. With V trimmed by 6 bases and J by 6 bases, 9 bases remained unmatched. The data were obtained in a study of blood T cell repertoires in COVID-19. A Seattle source enrolled patients during active infection and followed them longitudinally. Sequenced by immunoSEQ multiplex PCR; TCRdb stores in-frame clones only, minus some. The data show about 170,000 clones, with approximately 86% seen just once and about 2.6% held by the top ten. The sequenced sample consisted of peripheral blood. The clonotype comes from a woman of 80 years or more with COVID-19, enrolled during active disease. The J gene is TRBJ2-2, the V gene TRBV6-5; 8 positions agree with TRBD2. The CDR3 DNA follows: TGTGCCAGCAGCACCTCAGCGGGAGTACCCGGGGAGCTGTTTTTT. Protein product: CASSTSAGVPGELFF.